These 2 T cell receptor beta chains share one sample of origin, sequenced in a study of T cell changes during pregnancy in multiple sclerosis. Profiling relied on immunoSEQ multiplex PCR, and the TCRdb table lists in-frame clones only, not all of them. The table records fewer than 40,000 clones, 94% of them present only once. This specimen consisted of CD4+ T cells from peripheral blood mononuclear cells, obtained after pregnancy. Receptor source: a female donor with multiple sclerosis, enrolled in a pregnancy study.

The chain combines TRBV14 with TRBJ2-7, with 7 nucleotides matching TRBD1. Germline loops: CDR1 SGHDN, CDR2 FVKESK. The CDR3 is 15 amino acids. Trimming took 5 bases from V and 0 from J; bases not matched to a gene: 7. DNA of the CDR3: TGTGCCAGCAGCATCCGACAGGGTACCTCCTACGAGCAGTACTTC. Its protein product is CASSIRQGTSYEQYF. Full variable domain (missing parts from reference TRBV14 and TRBJ2-7): EAGVTQFPSHSVIEKGQTVTLRCDPISGHDNLYWYRRVMGKEIKFLLHFVKESKQDESGMPNNRFLAERTGGTYSTLKVQPAELEDSGVYFCASSIRQGTSYEQYFGPGTRLTVT.

The rearrangement uses TRBV6-5 and TRBJ2-7; TRBD1 matches 7 bases. The V and J ends lost 5 bases and 3 bases, in that order; junction bases with no gene match: 7. This CDR3 is built from 14 residues. Germline CDR1 is MNHEY and CDR2 is SVGAGI. CDR3: CASSRPGQSYEQYF. The CDR3 DNA is TGTGCCAGCAGTCGACCGGGACAGAGCTACGAGCAGTACTTC.